The 4 T cell receptor beta chains given below trace back to one sample, sequenced in a study of cytomegalovirus exposure and HLA in healthy donors. Amplification used 60 Vbeta primers and 13 Jbeta primers. The data were produced by immunoSEQ multiplex PCR, yet TCRdb's version contains in-frame clones alone and is incomplete. The top ten clones hold approximately 0.62% of a sample with about 230,000 clones, about 80% of them seen once. The sequencing input was PBMCs. The receptors come from a woman between 35 and 50 years old in good health and CMV-seronegative.

V usage is TRBV19 and J usage is TRBJ1-2, with 9 bases lining up with TRBD1. The CDR3 has 18 residues. V lost 0 bases and J lost 3; bases outside the gene matches: 11. Germline values: CDR1 LNHDA, CDR2 SQIVND (reference sequence). The CDR3 sequence is CASSIDDFPGQGYYGYTF. As DNA, the CDR3 is TGTGCCAGTAGTATAGATGACTTCCCGGGACAGGGTTACTATGGCTACACCTTC.

The chain recombines TRBV7-9 with TRBJ2-5; no definite D call. From germline, CDR1 is SEHNR and CDR2 FQNEAQ (reference sequence). The CDR3 extends over 13 amino acids. The germline V and J ends were trimmed by 1 base and 0 bases, with 3 bases remaining between them. The CDR3 sequence is CASSLGDQETQYF. The CDR3 DNA reads TGTGCCAGCAGCTTAGGCGACCAAGAGACCCAGTACTTC.

The V gene is TRBV10-2, the J gene TRBJ2-1; 10 bases agree with TRBD1. This CDR3 has 15 amino acids. Germline V gene data show CDR1 as WSHSY and CDR2 as SAAADI. V gave up 4 bases and J gave up 4 bases; unmatched junction bases: 4. The CDR3 DNA sequence: TGCGCCAGCAGTGTGGAGGGACAGGGGTACAATGAGCAGTTCTTC. Protein sequence: CASSVEGQGYNEQFF.

This clone was counted a few times. The same CDR3 arises from other DNA sequences in this sample as well. The chain joins TRBV2 to TRBJ1-2; D ambiguous. Germline values: CDR1 SNHLY, CDR2 FYNNEI. The CDR3 spans 12 residues. Trimming stripped 1 base from V and 4 bases from J, with 4 bases between. As DNA, the CDR3 is TGTGCCAGCAGTGAAGGGAGCTATGGCTACACCTTC. It yields the protein CASSEGSYGYTF.